The next 24 T cell receptor beta chains were all read from a single sample in a study of T cell changes during pregnancy in multiple sclerosis. Libraries were prepared by immunoSEQ multiplex PCR; TCRdb keeps only in-frame clonotypes and omits some of them. The repertoire holds around 130,000 clones, with roughly 92% as singletons. The input for sequencing was peripheral blood, taken before pregnancy. These receptors originate from a female donor with multiple sclerosis, enrolled in a pregnancy study.

The DNA of the CDR3 is TGTGCCAGCTCACCGAGTTACAGGGCTCTCATCAATGAGCAGTTCTTC. This gives the protein CASSPSYRALINEQFF. This rearrangement joins TRBV18 to TRBJ2-1, with D tentatively TRBD1 (6 bases). Looked up from germline, CDR1 is KGHSH and CDR2 is LQKENI. V lost 3 bases and J 6 bases, leaving 18 bases between the germline ends. The CDR3 consists of 16 residues.

The V gene is TRBV5-4, the J gene TRBJ2-1; 10 bases align to TRBD1. CDR1 is SGHNT, CDR2 YYREEE, per germline (reference sequence). The CDR3 covers 17 residues. Trimming cost V 0 bases and J 2 bases; bases outside gene matches: 5. The DNA of the CDR3 is TGTGCCAGCAGCTTGGGACAGGGGGCTCTGACCTACAATGAGCAGTTCTTC. Translated, it gives CASSLGQGALTYNEQFF.

The chain recombines TRBV19 with TRBJ1-1; tentatively, D is TRBD1 (6 bases). The CDR3 totals 14 residues. The V gene lost 1 base and the J gene lost 5 bases, with 11 bases spanning the gap. Germline CDR1 is LNHDA and CDR2 is SQIVND (reference sequence). CDR3 nucleotides: TGTGCCAGTAGTATAGCCAGGGGTGAAACTGAAGCTTTCTTT. Translating gives CASSIARGETEAFF.

The genes are TRBV9 and TRBJ1-1; D unresolved. The CDR3 has 13 residues. V lost 3 bases and J lost 0, with 6 bases in between. The germline V gene has CDR1 SGDLS and CDR2 YYNGEE. CDR3 amino acids: CASSGRLNTEAFF. CDR3 sequence (DNA): TGTGCCAGCAGCGGTCGGTTGAACACTGAAGCTTTCTTT.

Here the CDR3 reads CATQGRRHYGYTF. In DNA, the CDR3 is TGTGCCACCCAGGGGCGGAGGCACTATGGCTACACCTTC. The rearrangement joins TRBV28 to TRBJ1-2; maybe TRBD1 (6 bases). V was clipped by 10 bases and J by 3 bases, with 15 bases between them. CDR1 is MDHEN, CDR2 SYDVKM, per germline. The CDR3 runs to 13 residues.

Remarks on this clone: Other DNA sequences in this sample translate to the same CDR3. V gene TRBV30 combines with J gene TRBJ1-1, with D tentatively TRBD1 (5 bases). This CDR3 spans 11 amino acids. V was pared by 5 bases and J by 2 bases, with 6 bases between. In germline, CDR1 is GTSNPN, CDR2 SVGIG (reference sequence). The CDR3, as DNA: TGTGCCTGGGGACAAAACACTGAAGCTTTCTTT. Protein sequence: CAWGQNTEAFF.

This sequence joins TRBV18 and TRBJ2-2, with D unresolved. V lost 1 base, J lost 1 base, and 10 bases lay in between. CDR1 and CDR2 from the germline V gene are KGHSH and LQKENI. This CDR3 has 16 residues. DNA for the CDR3: TGTGCCAGCTCACCACTGGCCCTTTTGAACACCGGGGAGCTGTTTTTT. Protein: CASSPLALLNTGELFF.

The genes are TRBV7-7 and TRBJ2-2; D is undetermined. Deletions cut 3 bases from V and 6 bases from J, with 8 bases between. In germline, CDR1 is SSHAT, CDR2 FNYEAQ (reference sequence). The CDR3 runs 13 residues. CDR3 coding DNA: TGTGCCAGCAGCTTGAGATTAGCCGGGGAGCTGTTTTTT. Translated, it gives CASSLRLAGELFF.

This clone occurred once. The V gene is TRBV4-2, the J gene TRBJ2-3; D might be TRBD1 (6 bases). Between the trimmed V and J ends, which lost 0 bases and 4 bases, there was a span of 11 bases. The CDR3 is 15 residues long. Looked up from germline, CDR1 is LGHNA and CDR2 is YNFKEQ. The CDR3 DNA reads TGTGCCAGCAGCCAAGAGTGGGGGCGGGCAGATACGCAGTATTTT. It codes for CASSQEWGRADTQYF.

This clone is a singleton in its sample. The chain carries TRBV28 and TRBJ2-7; D possibly corresponds to TRBD2 (6 bases). Germline CDR1 and CDR2: MDHEN and SYDVKM. The CDR3 loop spans 13 amino acids. V was trimmed by 8 bases and J by 3 bases, leaving 14 bases between them. CDR3 sequence: CASRASAGYEQYF. CDR3 DNA: TGTGCCAGCCGGGCTAGCGCTGGCTACGAGCAGTACTTC.

Only a few counts were recorded for this clone. The chain recombines TRBV9 with TRBJ1-2, with 8 bases lining up with TRBD1. V was clipped by 3 bases and J by 9 bases; unmatched bases: 10. Germline V gene data show CDR1 as SGDLS and CDR2 as YYNGEE. The CDR3 is made up of 14 amino acids. This chain's CDR3 is CASSGTGTGSRYTF. For the CDR3, the DNA is TGTGCCAGCAGCGGTACCGGGACAGGCTCCCGCTACACCTTC.

This clone came up a few times. CDR3: CASLREETQYF. CDR3 nucleotide sequence: TGTGCCAGCCTCCGGGAAGAGACCCAGTACTTC. The chain has TRBV2 and TRBJ2-5; D gene unclear. The ends were cut back, 8 bases at V and 3 bases at J, with 7 bases in the middle. This CDR3 is 11 amino acids long. Per the germline V gene, CDR1 is SNHLY and CDR2 is FYNNEI.

The chain uses TRBV7-9 and TRBJ1-2, with no clear D. The CDR3 is 14 residues long. Germline loops: CDR1 SEHNR, CDR2 FQNEAQ (reference sequence). The germline V and J ends were trimmed by 4 bases and 6 bases, with 15 bases remaining between them. The CDR3 protein is CASSSGRGINGYTF. For the CDR3, the DNA is TGTGCCAGCAGCTCCGGACGGGGAATCAATGGCTACACCTTC.

The chain's CDR3 is CASSLGGGRDEQFF. The CDR3 nucleotides are TGTGCCAGCAGCTTAGGGGGCGGACGGGATGAGCAGTTCTTC. The V gene is TRBV11-3, the J gene TRBJ2-1; tentative D call: TRBD1 (5 bases). Germline-derived CDR1 and CDR2 are SGHNT and YENEEA. The CDR3 runs to 14 residues. Trimming removed 1 base from V and 8 bases from J, with 12 bases in between.

V is TRBV5-1 and J is TRBJ1-2; D ambiguous. This CDR3 is built from 13 residues. Germline CDR1 and CDR2: SGHRS and YFSETQ. Deletions cut 4 bases from V and 1 base from J, with 8 bases between. The CDR3 nucleotides read TGCGCCAGCAGCGATTCGGGTAACTATGGCTACACCTTC. The encoded protein is CASSDSGNYGYTF.

V is TRBV5-8 and J is TRBJ2-7; 12 nucleotides align to TRBD2. V lost 2 bases and J lost 5; bases outside the gene matches: 2. The length of the CDR3 is 14 residues. Germline CDR1 and CDR2: SGHTS and YDEGEE. For the CDR3, the DNA is TGTGCCAGCAGCTTACTAGCGGGGGGCCACGAGCAGTACTTC. Translation gives CASSLLAGGHEQYF. Variable domain in full (rest from reference TRBV5-8 and TRBJ2-7): EAGVTQSPTHLIKTRGQQATLRCSPISGHTSVYWYQQALGLGLQFLLWYDEGEERNRGNFPPRFSGRQFPNYSSELNVNALELEDSALYLCASSLLAGGHEQYFGPGTRLTVT.

This chain uses TRBV28 with TRBJ1-1; TRBD1 aligns across 8 bases. Germline CDR1 MDHEN, CDR2 SYDVKM. V trimming: 6 bases; J trimming: 4 bases; junction bases outside the gene matches: 1. The CDR3 is made up of 12 amino acids. The CDR3 spells CASRTGGTEAFF. Here the CDR3 DNA reads TGTGCCAGCAGAACAGGGGGCACTGAAGCTTTCTTT.

The chain carries TRBV19 and TRBJ1-5; possibly TRBD1 for D (5 bases). The V end was cut by 4 bases, the J end by 5 bases, with 15 bases between. This CDR3 is 15 amino acids long. Per the germline V gene, CDR1 is LNHDA and CDR2 is SQIVND (reference sequence). CDR3 sequence reads: CASSKGGTRDQPQHF. The CDR3 DNA sequence: TGTGCCAGTAGTAAGGGCGGGACCAGGGATCAGCCCCAGCATTTT.

The gene calls are TRBV4-1 and TRBJ1-4, with TRBD1 matching 10 bases. The CDR3 has 17 residues. V trimming: 1 base; J trimming: 7 bases; junction bases outside the gene matches: 9. Germline loops: CDR1 MGHRA, CDR2 YSYEKL. The CDR3 bases are TGCGCCAGCAGCCAAGTGACAGGGGGCGTTCGGGGTGAAAAACTGTTTTTT. Amino acids: CASSQVTGGVRGEKLFF.

This chain connects TRBV6-1 to TRBJ2-7; D ambiguous. The V end was cut by 4 bases, the J end by 3 bases, with 13 bases between. Germline V gene lookup returns CDR1 MNHNS and CDR2 SASEGT. The CDR3 runs to 14 residues. CDR3 protein: CASSGRNGYYEQYF. For the CDR3, the DNA is TGTGCCAGCAGTGGCAGGAACGGCTACTACGAGCAGTACTTC.

This clone came up a few times. The chain links TRBV6-1 to TRBJ2-2; 10 bases are a match to TRBD2. The V gene end was trimmed by 10 bases and the J gene end by 7 bases; junction bases not matched to a gene: 12. Looked up from germline, CDR1 is MNHNS and CDR2 is SASEGT. CDR3 size: 15 residues. CDR3 nucleotides: TGTGCCACCAAGACCCTTAGCGGGAGGAGCGGGGAGCTGTTTTTT. It specifies CATKTLSGRSGELFF.

Written as DNA, the CDR3 is TGTGCCAGCAGTTTAGCGGGGGTCACCGGGGAGCTGTTTTTT. As protein: CASSLAGVTGELFF. The rearrangement links TRBV6-6 to TRBJ2-2, with TRBD2 identical over 9 bases. The J segment lost 4 bases and the V segment lost 4 bases, leaving 1 base of the junction unmatched. Germline V gene sequence: CDR1 MNHNY, CDR2 SVGAGI (reference sequence). This CDR3 spans 14 amino acids.

The chain couples TRBV29-1 to TRBJ1-1; D uncertain. V was clipped by 6 bases and J by 3 bases, with 14 bases between them. This CDR3 region has 13 residues. The V gene's germline CDR1 is SQVTM and CDR2 ANQGSEA. CDR3: CSVFTAVDTEAFF. CDR3 nucleotides: TGCAGCGTGTTTACAGCCGTTGACACTGAAGCTTTCTTT.

CDR3 amino acids: CASSPIQGNTEAFF. CDR3 nucleotide sequence: TGTGCCAGCAGTCCGATCCAGGGGAACACTGAAGCTTTCTTT. J is TRBJ1-1 and V is TRBV6-5, with a tentative D call TRBD1 (5 bases). V was clipped by 5 bases and J by 1 base, with 11 bases between them. The CDR3 extends over 14 amino acids. Germline V gene lookup returns CDR1 MNHEY and CDR2 SVGAGI.